The entry below gives a single T cell receptor (beta chain) sequence along with its context. Antigen specificity is unknown. These data are taken from a study of cytomegalovirus exposure and HLA in healthy donors. Study details: About 85 million unique TCRs from HLA-typed donors were held in an early release of data.

13 Jbeta primers and 60 Vbeta primers were used for the PCR. TCRdb keeps only in-frame clones here, not all; method: immunoSEQ multiplex PCR. The sample carries around 100,000 clones, roughly a tenth recorded once. Findings and limits, study-wide: As immune exposure information, only CMV serostatus was available. Later, an analysis found that common viral pathogens appeared to be linked with several of the most significant clusters. Later analysis identified a missense DCLRE1C variant that was linked to TCR beta V- and J-gene trimming.

Trimming left V 4 bases short and J 4 bases short, with 17 bases between. The CDR3 sequence is 15 residues long. From germline, CDR1 is MNHNY and CDR2 SVGAGI (reference sequence). Sequenced sample: PBMCs. This clonotype was sampled from a man aged 35-49 years in good health and CMV-seropositive. The chain recombines TRBV6-6 with TRBJ2-7; TRBD1 might be the D (6 bases). CDR3 loop: CASSSRQVFGYEQYF. The CDR3 DNA sequence: TGTGCCAGCAGTTCGAGACAGGTTTTTGGATACGAGCAGTACTTC.